The text below deals with one T cell receptor beta chain. Its antigen is still unknown. PCR employed 60 Vbeta and 13 Jbeta primers. Data came from immunoSEQ multiplex PCR; TCRdb stores just in-frame clones and leaves some out. The sample includes 150,000 to 200,000 clones, 65% to 85% of them seen just once. This sample was included in a study of cytomegalovirus exposure and HLA in healthy donors. Overall study results and limits: Three CMV-associated chains proved CMV antigen-specific in vitro. Across donors, presence/absence analyses took sequencing depth to be roughly uniform. Cytomegalovirus association was listed for about 180 TCR beta chains.

The sequencing sample was made of PBMCs. This clonotype originated in a man aged 18 to 30 in good health and CMV-seronegative.

CDR3 protein: CASSLTEIRRNQPQHF. Here the CDR3 DNA reads TGTGCCAGCAGCTTAACGGAGATCCGACGGAATCAGCCCCAGCATTTT. J is TRBJ1-5 and V is TRBV7-2; D is undetermined. Trimming took off 2 bases at V and 4 bases at J, with 15 bases between the two ends. The CDR3 length is 16 residues. CDR1 and CDR2 from the germline V gene are SGHTA and FQGNSA.